This paragraph covers one TCR beta chain sequence. The antigen is unknown. This sample was included in a study of cytomegalovirus exposure and HLA in healthy donors. Findings and limits, study-wide: It was reported that TCR beta sequences correctly inferred the HLA-A and HLA-B alleles for most subjects. The productive fraction for most TCR beta V segments was about 90% or about 30% in an earlier analysis. Solely CMV serostatus was available to characterize immune exposure. An analysis was carried out at a later point. It showed that HLA-associated TCR beta chains were more clonally expanded than equally common non-associated chains.

The PCR used 60 Vbeta and 13 Jbeta primers. Profiled with immunoSEQ multiplex PCR; TCRdb holds only in-frame clones, not every one. The sample lists about 150,000 clones; approximately 80% were seen once. The germline V and J ends were trimmed by 3 bases and 1 base, with 9 bases remaining between them. Germline assignment: CDR1 MRHNA and CDR2 SNTAGT. The CDR3 covers 14 residues. This clonotype was sampled from a woman aged 35 to 49 in good health and CMV-seronegative. Input material: PBMCs. This sequence joins TRBV6-4 and TRBJ1-1, with D unresolved. The CDR3 sequence: CASSDVGRNTEAFF. The CDR3 DNA reads as TGTGCCAGCAGTGATGTGGGGAGGAACACTGAAGCTTTCTTT.